This TCR beta chain was found in a study of relationships among human T cell subsets. Study-wide results and limits: Substantial CDR3 sharing among Th1, Th2 and regulatory cells suggested stochastic fate choice. Across seven subsets, gene usage, CDR3 length and N-additions did not differ significantly. Bead-based sorting did not rule out CD4+CD8+ double-positive cells.

Comment on this clonotype: The target antigen is unknown.

Anti-CD4 multisort beads removed cells negatively, then anti-CD8 beads positively selected CD8+ T cells. Magnetic beads coated with subset-specific antibodies isolated the T cell subsets. Semiquantitative ARM-PCR amplified T cell receptor alpha and beta CDR3 regions from mRNA. ARM-PCR used tagged nested gene-specific primers, then communal superprimers for exponential amplification. TCRdb passed the multiplex PCR reads through MiXCR, listing each CDR3 protein once. The sample lists fewer than 5,500 distinct CDR3 sequences, around 60% seen once, with less than 75% in the top ten. The CDR3 is 15 residues long. Trimming removed 7 bases from V and 5 bases from J, with 19 bases in between.

The sample taken for sequencing was CD8+ T cells sorted from blood. The sequence was collected from a man aged 40-49 years in good health. The chain couples TRBV5-3 to TRBJ2-1, with a weak D call TRBD1 (6 bases). TRBV5-3 counts as an open reading frame of uncertain function. The CDR3 loop reads CARVNEGQHHNEQFF. CDR3 DNA: TGTGCCAGAGTAAATGAAGGACAGCACCACAATGAGCAGTTCTTC.